The TCR beta chain described here comes from a study of blood T cell repertoires in COVID-19. In the study overall: The cDNA or gDNA used as material had been derived from T cells, B-cell-depleted T cells, or PBMCs.

The authors' processing: Amplifying reference gene primers gave estimates of nucleated cell counts. Measured with immunoSEQ multiplex PCR; TCRdb has only the in-frame clones, and not every one. V and J calls and clone size are those listed in that table; D and trimming were worked out from the DNA. The data contain more than 250,000 clones, 70% to 90% of them singletons. Individuals drawn from about two dozen US areas were roughly 18 to 95 years old. Participants reported their clinical history, and cohort assignment relied on those reports. V lost 5 bases and J 4 bases, leaving 17 bases between the germline ends. This CDR3 comprises 15 residues. The germline CDR1 and CDR2 sequences are SEHNR and FQNEAQ (reference sequence).

The genes are TRBV7-9 and TRBJ1-1; the D gene is possibly TRBD1 (6 bases). This TCR was sampled from a man aged 25 to 45 who had recovered from COVID-19. Sequenced material: PBMCs or T cells enriched from blood (not recorded which). The CDR3 here is CASSLNGQLSTEAFF. For the CDR3, the DNA is TGTGCCAGCAGCCTAAACGGACAGCTAAGCACTGAAGCTTTCTTT. The full variable domain, with the rest looked up from reference TRBV7-9 and TRBJ1-1, is DTGVSQNPRHKITKRGQNVTFRCDPISEHNRLYWYRQTLGQGPEFLTYFQNEAQLEKSRLLSDRFSAERPKGSFSTLEIQRTEQGDSAMYLCASSLNGQLSTEAFFGQGTRLTVV.